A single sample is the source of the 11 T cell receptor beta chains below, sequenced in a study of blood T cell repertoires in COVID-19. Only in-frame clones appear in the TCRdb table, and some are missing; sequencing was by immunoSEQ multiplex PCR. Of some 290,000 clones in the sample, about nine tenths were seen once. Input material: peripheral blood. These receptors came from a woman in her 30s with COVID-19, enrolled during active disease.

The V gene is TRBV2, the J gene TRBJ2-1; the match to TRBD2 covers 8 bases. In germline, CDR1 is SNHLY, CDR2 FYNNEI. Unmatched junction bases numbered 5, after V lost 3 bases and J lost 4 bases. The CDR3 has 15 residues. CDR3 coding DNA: TGTGCCAGCAGTGATGGAGCGGGAGAGTACAATGAGCAGTTCTTC. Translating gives CASSDGAGEYNEQFF.

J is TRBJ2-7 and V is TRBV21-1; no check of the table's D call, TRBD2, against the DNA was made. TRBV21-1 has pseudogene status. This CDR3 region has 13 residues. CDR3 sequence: CASIPGGAPGQYF. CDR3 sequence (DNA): TGTGCCAGCATACCGGGGGGGGCCCCGGGGCAGTACTTC.

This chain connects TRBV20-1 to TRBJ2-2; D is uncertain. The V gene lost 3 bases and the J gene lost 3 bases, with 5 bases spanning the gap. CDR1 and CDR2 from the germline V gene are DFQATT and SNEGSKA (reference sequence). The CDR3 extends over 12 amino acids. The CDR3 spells CSASADTGELFF. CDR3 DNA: TGCAGTGCTAGTGCCGACACCGGGGAGCTGTTTTTT.

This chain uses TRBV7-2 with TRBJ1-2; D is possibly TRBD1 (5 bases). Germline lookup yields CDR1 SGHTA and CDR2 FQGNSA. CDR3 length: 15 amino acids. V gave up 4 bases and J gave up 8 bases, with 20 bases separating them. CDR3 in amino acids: CASSSRGTGRRGYTF. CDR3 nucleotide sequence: TGTGCCAGCAGCTCCCGAGGGACTGGCCGGCGGGGCTACACCTTC.

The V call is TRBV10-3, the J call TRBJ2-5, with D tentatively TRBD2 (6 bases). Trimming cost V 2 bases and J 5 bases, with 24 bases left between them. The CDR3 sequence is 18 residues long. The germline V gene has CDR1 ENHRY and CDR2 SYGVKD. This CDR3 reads CAISEPQGGADFLETQYF. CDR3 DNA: TGTGCCATCAGTGAGCCGCAAGGAGGGGCCGATTTTCTGGAGACCCAGTACTTC.

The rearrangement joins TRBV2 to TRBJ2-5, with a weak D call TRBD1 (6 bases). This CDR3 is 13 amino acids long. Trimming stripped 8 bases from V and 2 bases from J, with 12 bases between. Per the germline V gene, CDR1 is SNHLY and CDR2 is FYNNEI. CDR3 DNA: TGTGCCAGCCCGGACAGCCCTCAAGAGACCCAGTACTTC. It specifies CASPDSPQETQYF.

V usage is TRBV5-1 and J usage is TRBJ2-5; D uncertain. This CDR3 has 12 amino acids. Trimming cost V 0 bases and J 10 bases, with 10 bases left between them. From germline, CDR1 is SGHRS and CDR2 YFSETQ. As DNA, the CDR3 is TGCGCCAGCAGCTTGGAAGGAGCTGGCCAGTACTTC. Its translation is CASSLEGAGQYF. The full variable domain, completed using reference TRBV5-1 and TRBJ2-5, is KAGVTQTPRYLIKTRGQQVTLSCSPISGHRSVSWYQQTPGQGLQFLFEYFSETQRNKGNFPGRFSGRQFSNSRSEMNVSTLELGDSALYLCASSLEGAGQYFGPGTRLLVL.

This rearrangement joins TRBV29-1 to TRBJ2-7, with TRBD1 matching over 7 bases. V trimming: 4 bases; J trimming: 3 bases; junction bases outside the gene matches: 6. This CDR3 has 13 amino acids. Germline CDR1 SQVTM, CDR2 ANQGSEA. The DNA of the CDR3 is TGCAGCGTTGTCAGGGGGTTTAACTACGAGCAGTACTTC. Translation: CSVVRGFNYEQYF.

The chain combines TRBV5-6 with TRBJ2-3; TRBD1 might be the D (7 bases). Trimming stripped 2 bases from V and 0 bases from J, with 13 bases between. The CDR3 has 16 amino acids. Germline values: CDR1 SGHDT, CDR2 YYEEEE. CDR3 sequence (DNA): TGTGCCAGCAGCTTCAGGGGGGCCGCTAGCACAGATACGCAGTATTTT. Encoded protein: CASSFRGAASTDTQYF.

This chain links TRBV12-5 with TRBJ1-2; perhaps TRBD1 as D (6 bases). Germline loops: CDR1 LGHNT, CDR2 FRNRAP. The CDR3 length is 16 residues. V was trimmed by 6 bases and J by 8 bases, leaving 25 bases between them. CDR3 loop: CASGKPSRGFMQGYTF. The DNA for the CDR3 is TGTGCTAGTGGGAAGCCCAGCAGGGGTTTCATGCAGGGCTACACCTTC.

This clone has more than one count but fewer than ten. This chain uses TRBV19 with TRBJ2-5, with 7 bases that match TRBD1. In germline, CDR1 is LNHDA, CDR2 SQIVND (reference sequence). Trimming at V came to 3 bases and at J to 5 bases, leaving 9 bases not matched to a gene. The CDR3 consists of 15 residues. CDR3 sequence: CASSIEGGVGETQYF. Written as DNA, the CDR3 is TGTGCCAGTAGTATTGAAGGGGGCGTCGGGGAGACCCAGTACTTC.